This T cell receptor beta chain came from a study of T cell changes during pregnancy in multiple sclerosis. The CDR3 spans 16 residues. V shed 4 bases and J 3 bases; nucleotides not matched to a gene: 6. CDR1 and CDR2 (germline): MDHEN, SYDVKM. Libraries were prepared by immunoSEQ multiplex PCR; TCRdb keeps only in-frame clonotypes and omits some of them. The sample lists about 70,000 clones, more than 80% occurring once. The sequence was obtained from a female donor in good health, enrolled as a control in a pregnancy study. The rearrangement joins TRBV28 to TRBJ1-6; 7 nucleotides match TRBD1. This specimen was peripheral blood, taken in the second trimester of pregnancy. The DNA of the CDR3 is TGTGCCAGCAGTTCGGCCCGGGACAGCTATAATTCACCCCTCCACTTT. It translates to CASSSARDSYNSPLHF.